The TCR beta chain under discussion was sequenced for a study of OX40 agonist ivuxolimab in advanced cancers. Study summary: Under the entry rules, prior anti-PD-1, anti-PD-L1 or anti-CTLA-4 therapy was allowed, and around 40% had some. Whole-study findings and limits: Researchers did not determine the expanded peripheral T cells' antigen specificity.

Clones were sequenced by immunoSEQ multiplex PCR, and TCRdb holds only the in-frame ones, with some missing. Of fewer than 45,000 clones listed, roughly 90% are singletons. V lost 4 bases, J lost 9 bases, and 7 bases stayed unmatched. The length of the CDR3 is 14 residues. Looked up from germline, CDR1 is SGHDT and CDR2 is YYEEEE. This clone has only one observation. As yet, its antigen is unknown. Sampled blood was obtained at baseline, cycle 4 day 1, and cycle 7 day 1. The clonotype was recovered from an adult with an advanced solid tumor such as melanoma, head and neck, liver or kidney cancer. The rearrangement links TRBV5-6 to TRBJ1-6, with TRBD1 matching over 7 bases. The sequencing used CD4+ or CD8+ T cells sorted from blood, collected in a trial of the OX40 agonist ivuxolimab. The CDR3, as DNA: TGTGCCAGCAGCCACAGGGGTTATGGTTCACCCCTCCACTTT. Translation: CASSHRGYGSPLHF.